This paragraph reports one TCR beta chain. Its target is unknown. The data are from a study of T cell responses to AZD1222 COVID-19 vaccine. Regarding the study as a whole: Seropositive status at baseline applied to only a handful of AZD1222 recipients. Most donors were white British and more were female, and clonal diversity was possibly underestimated.

TCRdb's table, derived via immunoSEQ multiplex PCR, lists solely in-frame clones and lacks some. The top ten clones hold 2.5% to 3% of a sample with about 190,000 clones, around 87% of them seen once. The CDR3 extends over 13 amino acids. V shed 3 bases and J shed 0 bases, with 5 bases lying between them. Germline-derived CDR1 and CDR2 are LNHDA and SQIVND (reference sequence). Sequences were derived from peripheral blood, sampled on day 0 of MenACWY control vaccination. The receptor was isolated from an adult in good health. The V and J genes are TRBV19 and TRBJ1-1; D unresolved. This CDR3 reads CASSMGMNTEAFF. The CDR3 DNA sequence: TGTGCCAGTAGTATGGGAATGAACACTGAAGCTTTCTTT. Supplemented by reference TRBV19 and TRBJ1-1, the full variable domain reads DGGITQSPKYLFRKEGQNVTLSCEQNLNHDAMYWYRQDPGQGLRLIYYSQIVNDFQKGDIAEGYSVSREKKESFPLTVTSAQKNPTAFYLCASSMGMNTEAFFGQGTRLTVV.